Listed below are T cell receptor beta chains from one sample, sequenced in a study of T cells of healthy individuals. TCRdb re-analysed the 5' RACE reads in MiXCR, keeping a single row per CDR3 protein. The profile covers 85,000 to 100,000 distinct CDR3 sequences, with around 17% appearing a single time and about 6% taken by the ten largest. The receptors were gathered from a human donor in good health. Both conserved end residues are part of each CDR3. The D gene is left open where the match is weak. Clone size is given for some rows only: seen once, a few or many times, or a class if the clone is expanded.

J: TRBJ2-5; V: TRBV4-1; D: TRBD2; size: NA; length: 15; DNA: TGCGCCAGCAGCCACACTAGCGGGGGGATCGAGACCCAGTACTTC; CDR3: CASSHTSGGIETQYF
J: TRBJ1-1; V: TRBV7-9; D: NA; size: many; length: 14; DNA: TGTGCCAGCAGCCGGGGGGGGCCGAACACTGAAGCTTTCTTT; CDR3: CASSRGGPNTEAFF
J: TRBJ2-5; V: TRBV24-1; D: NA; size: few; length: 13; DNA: TGTGCCACCAGTGGGAGGGTGGGTGAGACCCAGTACTTC; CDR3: CATSGRVGETQYF
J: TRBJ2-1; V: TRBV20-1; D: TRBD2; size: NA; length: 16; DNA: TGCAGTGCTAGGTCCCTAGCGGGACCTGGGATCGATGAGCAGTTCTTC; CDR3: CSARSLAGPGIDEQFF
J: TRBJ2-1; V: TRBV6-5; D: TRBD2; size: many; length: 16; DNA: TGTGCCAGCAGTTACTCGGGGGTAGCGGGAGGAATTGAGCAGTTCTTC; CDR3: CASSYSGVAGGIEQFF
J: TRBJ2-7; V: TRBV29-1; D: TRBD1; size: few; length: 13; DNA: TGCAGCGTCCAAGACAGGGGGGTCTACGAGCAGTACTTC; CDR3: CSVQDRGVYEQYF
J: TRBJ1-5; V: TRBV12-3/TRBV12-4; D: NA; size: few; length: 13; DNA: TGTGCCAGCAGTACGCAGGGTTATCAGCCCCAGCATTTT; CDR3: CASSTQGYQPQHF
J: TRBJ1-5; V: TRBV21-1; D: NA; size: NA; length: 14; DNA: TGTGCCAGCAGCAAAGACGGGAGCAATCAGCCCCAGCATTTT; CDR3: CASSKDGSNQPQHF
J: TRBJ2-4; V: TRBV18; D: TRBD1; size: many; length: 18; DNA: TGTGCCAGCTCACCGGGACAGGGGGCAGAGATAGCCAAAAACATTCAGTACTTC; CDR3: CASSPGQGAEIAKNIQYF
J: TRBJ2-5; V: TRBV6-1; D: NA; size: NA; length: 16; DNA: TGTGCCAGCAGTGAGTTCGGCCGCCGCATCCAAGAGACCCAGTACTTC; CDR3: CASSEFGRRIQETQYF
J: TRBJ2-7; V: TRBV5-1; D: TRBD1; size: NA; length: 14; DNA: TGCGCCAGCAGCTCTGGGACAGGGGAATACGAGCAGTACTTC; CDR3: CASSSGTGEYEQYF
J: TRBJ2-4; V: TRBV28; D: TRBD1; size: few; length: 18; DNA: TGTGCCAGCAGCCGTCCGGGACAGGGGGGCTTAACCAAAAACATTCAGTACTTC; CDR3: CASSRPGQGGLTKNIQYF
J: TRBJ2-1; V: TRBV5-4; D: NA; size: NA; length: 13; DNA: TGTGCCAGCAGCTTGACTAGCATCAATGAGCAGTTCTTC; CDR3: CASSLTSINEQFF
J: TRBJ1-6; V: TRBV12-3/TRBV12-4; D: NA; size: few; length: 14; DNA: TGTGCCAGCAGTTTGTGGGGCACTAATTCACCCCTCCACTTT; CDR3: CASSLWGTNSPLHF
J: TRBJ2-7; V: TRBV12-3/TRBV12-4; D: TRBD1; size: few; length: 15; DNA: TGTGCCAGCAGTTCCGGGACAGGGTTCTTAGGCGAGCAGTACTTC; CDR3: CASSSGTGFLGEQYF
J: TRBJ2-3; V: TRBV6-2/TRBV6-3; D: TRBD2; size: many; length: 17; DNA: TGTGCCAGCAGTTATTTGGCTAGCGGGAGTATCACAGATACGCAGTATTTT; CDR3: CASSYLASGSITDTQYF
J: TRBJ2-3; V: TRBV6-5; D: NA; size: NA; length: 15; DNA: TGTGCCAGCAGTTTAAAGGGTTCTAGCACAGATACGCAGTATTTT; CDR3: CASSLKGSSTDTQYF
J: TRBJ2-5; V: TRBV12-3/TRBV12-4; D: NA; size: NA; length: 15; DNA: TGTGCCAGCACTTCAGGGACGGTGGACGTGGAGACCCAGTACTTC; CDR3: CASTSGTVDVETQYF
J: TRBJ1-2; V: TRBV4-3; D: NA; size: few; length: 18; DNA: TGCGCCAGCAGCCAAGATCTCGGGGCAGATCCAATCTACTATGGCTACACCTTC; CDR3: CASSQDLGADPIYYGYTF
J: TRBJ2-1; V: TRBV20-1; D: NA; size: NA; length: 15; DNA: TGCAGTGCTAGAGATCGACTACGGGGCGATTCTGAGCAGTTCTTC; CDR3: CSARDRLRGDSEQFF
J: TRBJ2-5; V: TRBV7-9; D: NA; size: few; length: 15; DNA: TGTGCCAGCAGCTTAGGGGAGTATCTCTCGAGGACCCAGTACTTC; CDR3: CASSLGEYLSRTQYF
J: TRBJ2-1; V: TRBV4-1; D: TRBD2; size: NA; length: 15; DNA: TGCGCCAGCAGCCGAGGGACTAGAACCTACAATGAGCAGTTCTTC; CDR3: CASSRGTRTYNEQFF
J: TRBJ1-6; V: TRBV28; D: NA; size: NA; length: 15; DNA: TGTGCCAGCAGTTTATGGGGCACTAGGGGCTCACCCCTCCACTTT; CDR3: CASSLWGTRGSPLHF
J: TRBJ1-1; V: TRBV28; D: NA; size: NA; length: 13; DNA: TGTGCCAGCAGTTGGGGAGGCAACACTGAAGCTTTCTTT; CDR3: CASSWGGNTEAFF
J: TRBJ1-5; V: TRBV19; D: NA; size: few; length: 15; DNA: TGTGCCAGTAGTATCCACCTCGGGAAGGGGGAGGACAACCATTTT; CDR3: CASSIHLGKGEDNHF
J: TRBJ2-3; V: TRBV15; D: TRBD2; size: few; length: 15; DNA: TGTGCCACCTCCCGGGGGGGATCTAGCACAGATACGCAGTATTTT; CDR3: CATSRGGSSTDTQYF
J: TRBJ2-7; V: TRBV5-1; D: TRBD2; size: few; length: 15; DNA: TGCGCCAGCAGCTTGTTCTCGACTAGCGGCTACGAGCAGTACTTC; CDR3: CASSLFSTSGYEQYF
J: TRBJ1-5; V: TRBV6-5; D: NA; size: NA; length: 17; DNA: TGTGCCAGCAGTTTCTCGCACGGATCCACCTGGGCCGAGCCCCAGCATTTT; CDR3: CASSFSHGSTWAEPQHF
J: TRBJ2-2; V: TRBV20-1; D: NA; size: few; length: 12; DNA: TGCAGTGCTAGAAGGCGGTTCGGGGAGCTGTTTTTT; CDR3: CSARRRFGELFF
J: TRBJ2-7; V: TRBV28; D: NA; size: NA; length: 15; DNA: TGTGCCAGCAGTTTACTGGGAGGAAACTTAGGCGAGCAGTACTTC; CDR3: CASSLLGGNLGEQYF
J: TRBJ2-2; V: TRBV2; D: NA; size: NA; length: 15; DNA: TGTGCCAGCAGTGTGATGTTGGGTTCCTCGGGGGAGCTGTTTTTT; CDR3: CASSVMLGSSGELFF
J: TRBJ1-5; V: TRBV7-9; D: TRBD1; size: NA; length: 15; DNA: TGTGCCAGCAGCCAGACAGGGAATAGGAATCAGCCCCAGCATTTT; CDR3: CASSQTGNRNQPQHF
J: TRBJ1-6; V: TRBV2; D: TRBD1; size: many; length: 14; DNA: TGTGCCAGCAGTGCGGGACAGGGTGTATCACCCCTCCACTTT; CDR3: CASSAGQGVSPLHF
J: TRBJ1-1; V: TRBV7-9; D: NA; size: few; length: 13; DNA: TGTGCCAGCAGCAGAGACGAGAACACTGAAGCTTTCTTT; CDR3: CASSRDENTEAFF
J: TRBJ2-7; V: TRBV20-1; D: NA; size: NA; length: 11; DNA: TGCAGTGCTGGGCCCTCACGGGAGCAGTACTTC; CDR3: CSAGPSREQYF
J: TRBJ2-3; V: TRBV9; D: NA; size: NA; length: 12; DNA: TGTGCCAGCAGTCAAGGCAGCCACTCCTTCTATTTT; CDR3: CASSQGSHSFYF
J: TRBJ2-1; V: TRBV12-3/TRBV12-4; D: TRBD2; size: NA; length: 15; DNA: TGTGCCAGCAGTTTAAGGACTAGCGGGAGTCGTGAGCAGTTCTTC; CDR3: CASSLRTSGSREQFF
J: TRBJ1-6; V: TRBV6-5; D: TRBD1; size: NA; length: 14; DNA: TGTGCCAGCAGTCGGACAGGGGATAATTCACCCCTCCACTTT; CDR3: CASSRTGDNSPLHF
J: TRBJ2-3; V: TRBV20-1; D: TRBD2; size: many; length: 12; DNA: TGCAGTGCTTTACTAGCGGGTGATACGCAGTATTTT; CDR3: CSALLAGDTQYF
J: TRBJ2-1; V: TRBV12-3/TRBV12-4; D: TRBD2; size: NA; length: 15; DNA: TGTGCCAGCAGTTTAAGGCAGCGGGAGAGAAGTACGCAGTTCTTC; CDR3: CASSLRQRERSTQFF
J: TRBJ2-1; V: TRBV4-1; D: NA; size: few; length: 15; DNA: TGCGCCAGCAGCCAAGGCAGGAGAAGCAACAATGAGCAGTTCTTC; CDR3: CASSQGRRSNNEQFF
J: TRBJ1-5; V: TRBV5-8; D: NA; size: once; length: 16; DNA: TGTGCCAGCAGCTTGGAGGCGTTTAGGATCAATCAGCCCCAGCATTTT; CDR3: CASSLEAFRINQPQHF
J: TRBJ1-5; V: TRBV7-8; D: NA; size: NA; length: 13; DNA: TGTGCCAGCAGATTTAGCCTGAATCAGCCCCAGCATTTT; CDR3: CASRFSLNQPQHF
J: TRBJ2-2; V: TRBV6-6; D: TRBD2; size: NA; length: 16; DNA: TGTGCCAGCAGTCTCGAGGGACTAGCGGGACCCGGGGAGCTGTTTTTT; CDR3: CASSLEGLAGPGELFF
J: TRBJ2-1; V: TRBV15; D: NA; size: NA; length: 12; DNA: TGTGCCACCAGCAGGCCAGGGGATGAGCAGTTCTTC; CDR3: CATSRPGDEQFF
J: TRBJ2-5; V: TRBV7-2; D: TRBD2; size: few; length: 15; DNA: TGTGCCAGCAGCTTAGTAGGACTAGTGGCAGAGACCCAGTACTTC; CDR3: CASSLVGLVAETQYF
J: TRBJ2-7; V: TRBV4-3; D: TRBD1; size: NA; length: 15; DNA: TGCGCCAGCAGCCAAGAGAGGACAGGGGCCTACGAGCAGTACTTC; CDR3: CASSQERTGAYEQYF
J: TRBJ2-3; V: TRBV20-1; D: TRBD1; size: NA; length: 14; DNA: TGCAGTGCTAGAGACCAGGGGGCCGGAGATACGCAGTATTTT; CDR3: CSARDQGAGDTQYF
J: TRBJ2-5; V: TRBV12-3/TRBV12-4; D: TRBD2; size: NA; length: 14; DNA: TGTGCCAGCAGTCACTCAGCGGGAGGCGAGACCCAGTACTTC; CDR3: CASSHSAGGETQYF
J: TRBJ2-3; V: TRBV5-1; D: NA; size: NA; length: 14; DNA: TGCGCCAGCAGCTTGTCTTTTTCGGTGGATACGCAGTATTTT; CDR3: CASSLSFSVDTQYF
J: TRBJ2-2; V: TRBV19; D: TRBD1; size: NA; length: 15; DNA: TGTGCCAGTAGACTACAGGGGGCCAGGACCGGGGAGCTGTTTTTT; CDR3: CASRLQGARTGELFF
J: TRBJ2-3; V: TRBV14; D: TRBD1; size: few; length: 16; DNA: TGTGCCAGCAGCCTCATACAGGGGCCTGGGGGAGATACGCAGTATTTT; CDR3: CASSLIQGPGGDTQYF
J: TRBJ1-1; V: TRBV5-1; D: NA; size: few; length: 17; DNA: TGCGCCAGCAGCTTGGCTAGATCCCCGGAGGATAACACTGAAGCTTTCTTT; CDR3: CASSLARSPEDNTEAFF
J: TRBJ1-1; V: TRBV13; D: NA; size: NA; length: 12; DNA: TGTGCCAGCAGTTCGACTTGGCCTGAAGCTTTCTTT; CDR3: CASSSTWPEAFF
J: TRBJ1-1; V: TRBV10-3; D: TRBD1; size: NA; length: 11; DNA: TGTGCCACCGATCCGGGACAGGAAGCTTTCTTT; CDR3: CATDPGQEAFF